The rows below give T cell receptor beta chains drawn from one sample of a study of patients and donors after allogeneic stem cell transplantation. TCRdb called the RT-PCR reads again in MiXCR, with one record for every CDR3 protein. The profile shows over 200,000 distinct CDR3 sequences, around 40% of them singletons. Material: blood, either unsorted or a sorted T cell fraction (not recorded which). Receptor source: a human donor who was either an allogeneic HSCT recipient or a stem cell or donor lymphocyte infusion donor (not recorded which). It is not recorded whose cells these are; they may come from a transplant donor. The CDR3 runs from the conserved cysteine through the conserved F or W. Each record gives: D gene, clone size, J gene, V gene, CDR3 DNA, CDR3 protein. D genes are given only for firm matches. The size of a clone is reported for some rows only, either as once, few or many, or as a class for expanded clones.

>-|few|TRBJ1-3|TRBV7-2
TGTGCCAGCAGCTCCCGATATTTCTCTGGAAACACCATATATTTT
CASSSRYFSGNTIYF
>TRBD2|-|TRBJ2-1|TRBV18
TGTGCCAGCTCATCGGGACTAGTTTTGGATGAGCAGTTCTTC
CASSSGLVLDEQFF
>TRBD1|-|TRBJ1-4|TRBV12-3/TRBV12-4
TGTGCCAGCAGTCCCTATGTGTCGACAGGGACTAATGAAAAACTGTTTTTT
CASSPYVSTGTNEKLFF
>-|-|TRBJ1-1|TRBV5-1
TGCGCCAGCAGCTTGGCCGACTCGGGGGCTTTCTTT
CASSLADSGAFF
>-|-|TRBJ2-3|TRBV10-3
TGTGCCATCAGCCTTCTAGCCACCACAGATACGCAGTATTTT
CAISLLATTDTQYF
>-|-|TRBJ2-5|TRBV4-3
TGCGCCAGCAGCCAAGATTTAGGGTTCCAAGAGACCCAGTACTTC
CASSQDLGFQETQYF
>-|-|TRBJ1-5|TRBV12-3/TRBV12-4
TGTGCCAGCAGTTTAACGAGGGGCGTCCGCAATCAGCCCCAGCATTTT
CASSLTRGVRNQPQHF
>TRBD1|-|TRBJ2-2|TRBV2
TGTGCCAGCACAGACCGGGACAGAGGCACCGGGGAGCTGTTTTTT
CASTDRDRGTGELFF
>-|-|TRBJ2-5|TRBV5-1
TGCGCCAGCAGCTTGTCTCTCATTGGTGGAGAGACCCAGTACTTC
CASSLSLIGGETQYF
>-|few|TRBJ2-1|TRBV7-3
TGTGCCAGCAGCTTGGGGAGCTCCTACAATGAGCAGTTCTTC
CASSLGSSYNEQFF
>-|-|TRBJ1-2|TRBV5-4
TGTGCCAGCAGCTTGGAGACGGCCAGTACCACCGGCTACACCTTC
CASSLETASTTGYTF
>-|-|TRBJ1-6|TRBV6-2/TRBV6-3
TGTGCTACCGGTCGGGGGGAGAATAATTCACCCCTCCACTTT
CATGRGENNSPLHF
>-|few|TRBJ1-1|TRBV9
TGTGCCAGCAGCCCCACGGGGGGCGCGCCTTTCTTT
CASSPTGGAPFF
>-|-|TRBJ1-1|TRBV20-1
TGCAGTGCTAGTTGGGGGGGATCTCTCCACACTGAAGCTTTCTTT
CSASWGGSLHTEAFF
>-|-|TRBJ1-3|TRBV5-4
TGTGCCAGCAGCTGGGAGATCGAGGGAAACACCATATATTTT
CASSWEIEGNTIYF
>-|-|TRBJ2-7|TRBV30
TGTGCCTGGAGTGTGGACTACGAGCAGTACTTC
CAWSVDYEQYF
>-|-|TRBJ1-5|TRBV2
TGTGCCAGCACAGTCCGGGCGGTGGGAAATCAGCCCCAGCATTTT
CASTVRAVGNQPQHF
>TRBD2|-|TRBJ2-3|TRBV18
TGTGCCAGCTCACCACGCTGGACTAGCGGGGGGGCAGATACGCAGTATTTT
CASSPRWTSGGADTQYF
>-|-|TRBJ1-6|TRBV20-1
TGCAGTGCTAGTCGGACAGCGGCCCCCCTCCACTTT
CSASRTAAPLHF
>-|many|TRBJ2-2|TRBV5-1
TGCGCCAGCAGGACAGCGAGAACCGGGGAGCTGTTTTTT
CASRTARTGELFF
>TRBD2|-|TRBJ2-1|TRBV25-1
TGTGCCAGCAGTTGGCTAGCGGGGGGGAACAATGAGCAGTTCTTC
CASSWLAGGNNEQFF
>TRBD1|-|TRBJ1-5|TRBV20-1
TGCAGTGTCAGGGGACAGACCGATAGCAATCAGCCCCAGCATTTT
CSVRGQTDSNQPQHF
>TRBD1|-|TRBJ1-1|TRBV6-6
TGTGCCAGCAGTAGCCAACAGGGGGCGCGTACTGAAGCTTTCTTT
CASSSQQGARTEAFF
>TRBD1|-|TRBJ1-1|TRBV4-1
TGCGCCAGCAGCCAACCCATGGGACAGCTGAACACTGAAGCTTTCTTT
CASSQPMGQLNTEAFF
>-|-|TRBJ1-2|TRBV6-1
TGTGCCAGTTCCGGCGGTCTTTTAGGCTATGGCTACACCTTC
CASSGGLLGYGYTF
>-|-|TRBJ2-1|TRBV7-2
TGTGCCAGCAGCTCCGGACAGGGAGGGCACAATGAGCAGTTCTTC
CASSSGQGGHNEQFF
>-|few|TRBJ1-5|TRBV6-2/TRBV6-3
TGTGCCAGCACCGTGCGGGGCGGCGGGCAGCCCCAGCATTTT
CASTVRGGGQPQHF
>TRBD2|once|TRBJ2-3|TRBV5-1
TGCGCCAGCAGCCGCGGGGTTAGCGGGGGACAGCGTACGCAGTATTTT
CASSRGVSGGQRTQYF
>-|-|TRBJ1-1|TRBV7-8
TGTGCCAGCAGCTCGGCGGGGTTGACTGAAGCTTTCTTT
CASSSAGLTEAFF
>TRBD2|-|TRBJ2-1|TRBV20-1
TGCAGTGCTAGAGATTACGGGGGGGGGCACTTCTTC
CSARDYGGGHFF
>-|few|TRBJ1-3|TRBV7-2
TGTGCCAGCAGCTACGTCGGGGCATCTGGAAACACCATATATTTT
CASSYVGASGNTIYF
>-|few|TRBJ1-5|TRBV12-3/TRBV12-4
TGTGCCAGCAGCTACACGCGAGGGGCCAAACAGCCCCAGCATTTT
CASSYTRGAKQPQHF